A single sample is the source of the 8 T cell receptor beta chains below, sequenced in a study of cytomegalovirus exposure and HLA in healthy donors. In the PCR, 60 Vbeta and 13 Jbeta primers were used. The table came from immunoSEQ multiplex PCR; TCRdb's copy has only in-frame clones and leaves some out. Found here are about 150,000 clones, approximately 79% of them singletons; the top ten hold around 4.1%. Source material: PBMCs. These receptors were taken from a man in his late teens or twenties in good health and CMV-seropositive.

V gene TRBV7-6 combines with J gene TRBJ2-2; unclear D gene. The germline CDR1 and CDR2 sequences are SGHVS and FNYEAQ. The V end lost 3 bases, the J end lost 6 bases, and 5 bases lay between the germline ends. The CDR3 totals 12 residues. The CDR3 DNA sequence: TGTGCCAGCAGCTTTACTCCCGGGGAGCTGTTTTTT. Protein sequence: CASSFTPGELFF.

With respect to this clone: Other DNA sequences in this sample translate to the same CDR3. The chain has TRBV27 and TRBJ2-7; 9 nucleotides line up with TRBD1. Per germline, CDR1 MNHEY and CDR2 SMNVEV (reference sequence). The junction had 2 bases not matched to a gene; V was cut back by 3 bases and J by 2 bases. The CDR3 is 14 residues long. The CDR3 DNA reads TGTGCCAGCAGTTTGGGACAGGGCGCCTACGAGCAGTACTTC. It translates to CASSLGQGAYEQYF.

CDR3 sequence: CASSVAGGNSYEQYF. Written as DNA, the CDR3 is TGTGCCAGCAGCGTAGCGGGGGGTAACTCCTACGAGCAGTACTTC. This chain uses TRBV9 with TRBJ2-7; 7 positions match TRBD2. The CDR3 contains 15 residues. J gave up 0 bases and V 0 bases, and 3 bases lay outside the gene matches. Germline CDR1 reads SGDLS; CDR2 reads YYNGEE.

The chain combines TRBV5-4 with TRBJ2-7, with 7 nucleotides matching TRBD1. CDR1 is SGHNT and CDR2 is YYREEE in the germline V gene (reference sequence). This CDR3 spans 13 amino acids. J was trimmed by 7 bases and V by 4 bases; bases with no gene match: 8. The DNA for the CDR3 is TGTGCCAGCAGCCGACAGGGATCAGGGGAGCAGTACTTC. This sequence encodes CASSRQGSGEQYF.

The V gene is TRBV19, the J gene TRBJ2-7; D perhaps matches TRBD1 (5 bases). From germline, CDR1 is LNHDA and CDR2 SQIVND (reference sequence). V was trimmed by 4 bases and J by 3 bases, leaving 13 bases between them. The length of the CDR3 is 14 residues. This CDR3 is CASSRTQGLYEQYF. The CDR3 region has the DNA TGTGCCAGTAGTAGGACACAAGGTCTCTACGAGCAGTACTTC.

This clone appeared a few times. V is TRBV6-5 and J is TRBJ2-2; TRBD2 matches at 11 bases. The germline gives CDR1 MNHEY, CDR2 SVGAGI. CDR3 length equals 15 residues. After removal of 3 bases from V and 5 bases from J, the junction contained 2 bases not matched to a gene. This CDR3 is CASSYTSGSTGELFF. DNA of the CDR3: TGTGCCAGCAGTTATACTAGCGGGAGTACCGGGGAGCTGTTTTTT.

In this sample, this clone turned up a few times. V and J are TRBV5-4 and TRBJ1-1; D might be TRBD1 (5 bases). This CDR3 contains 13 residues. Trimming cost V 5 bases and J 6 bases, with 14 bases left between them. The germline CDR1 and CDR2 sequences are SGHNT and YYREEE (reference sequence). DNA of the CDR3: TGTGCCAGCAGTTTCCAGGGTGGGGCTGAAGCTTTCTTT. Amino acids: CASSFQGGAEAFF.

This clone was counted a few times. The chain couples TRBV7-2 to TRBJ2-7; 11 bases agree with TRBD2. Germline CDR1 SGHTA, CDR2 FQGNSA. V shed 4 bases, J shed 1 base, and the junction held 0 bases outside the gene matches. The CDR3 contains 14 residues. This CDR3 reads CASSWTSGSYEQYF. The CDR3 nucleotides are TGTGCCAGCAGCTGGACTAGCGGGTCCTACGAGCAGTACTTC.